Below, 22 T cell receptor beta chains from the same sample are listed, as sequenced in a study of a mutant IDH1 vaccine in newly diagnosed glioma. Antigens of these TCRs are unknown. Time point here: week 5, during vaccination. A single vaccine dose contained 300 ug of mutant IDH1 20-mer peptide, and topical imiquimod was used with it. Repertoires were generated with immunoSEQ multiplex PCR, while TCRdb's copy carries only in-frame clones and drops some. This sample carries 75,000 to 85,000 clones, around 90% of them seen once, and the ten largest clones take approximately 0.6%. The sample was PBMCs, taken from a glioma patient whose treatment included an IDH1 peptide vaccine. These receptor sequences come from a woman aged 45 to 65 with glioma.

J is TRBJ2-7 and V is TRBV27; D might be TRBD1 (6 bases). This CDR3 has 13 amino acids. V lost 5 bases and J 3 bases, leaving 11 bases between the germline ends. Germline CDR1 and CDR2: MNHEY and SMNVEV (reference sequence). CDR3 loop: CASSDRDNYEQYF. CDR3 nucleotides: TGTGCCAGCAGTGACCGGGACAACTACGAGCAGTACTTC.

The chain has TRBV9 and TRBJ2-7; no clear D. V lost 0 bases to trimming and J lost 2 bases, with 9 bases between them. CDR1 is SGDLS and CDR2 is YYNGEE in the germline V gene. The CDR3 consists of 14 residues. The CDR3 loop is CASSVGTGTYEQYF. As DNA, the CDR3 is TGTGCCAGCAGCGTAGGGACGGGCACCTACGAGCAGTACTTC.

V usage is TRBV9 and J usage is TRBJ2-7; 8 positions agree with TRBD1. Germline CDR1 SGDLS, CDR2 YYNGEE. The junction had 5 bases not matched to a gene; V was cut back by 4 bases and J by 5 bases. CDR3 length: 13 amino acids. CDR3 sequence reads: CASSPGQGHEQYF. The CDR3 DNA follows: TGTGCCAGCAGCCCTGGACAGGGTCACGAGCAGTACTTC.

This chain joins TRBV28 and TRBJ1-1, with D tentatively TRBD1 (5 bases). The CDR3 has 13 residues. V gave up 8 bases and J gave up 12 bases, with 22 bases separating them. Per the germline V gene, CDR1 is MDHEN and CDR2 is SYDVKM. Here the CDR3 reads CASASTVMGVTFF. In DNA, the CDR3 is TGTGCCAGCGCCTCAACAGTGATGGGGGTGACTTTCTTT.

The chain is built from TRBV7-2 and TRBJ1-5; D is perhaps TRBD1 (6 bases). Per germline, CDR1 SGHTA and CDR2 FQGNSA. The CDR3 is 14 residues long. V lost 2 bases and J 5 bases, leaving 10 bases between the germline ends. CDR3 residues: CASSLWGRDQPQHF. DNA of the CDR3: TGTGCCAGCAGCTTATGGGGGCGGGATCAGCCCCAGCATTTT.

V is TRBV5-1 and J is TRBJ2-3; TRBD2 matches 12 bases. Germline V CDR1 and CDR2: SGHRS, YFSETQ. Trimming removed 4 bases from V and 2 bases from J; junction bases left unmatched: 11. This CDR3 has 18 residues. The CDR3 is CASSPGTSGSRATDTQYF. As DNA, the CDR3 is TGCGCCAGCAGCCCCGGGACTAGCGGGTCTCGGGCCACAGATACGCAGTATTTT.

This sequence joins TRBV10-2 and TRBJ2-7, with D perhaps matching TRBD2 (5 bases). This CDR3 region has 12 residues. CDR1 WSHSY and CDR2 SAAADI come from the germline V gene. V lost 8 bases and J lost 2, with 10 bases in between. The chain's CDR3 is CASALEAYEQYF. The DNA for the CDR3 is TGCGCCAGCGCACTAGAAGCCTACGAGCAGTACTTC.

CDR3 amino acids: CAWSQSGYEQYF. The CDR3 DNA reads as TGTGCCTGGAGCCAAAGTGGATACGAGCAGTACTTC. The rearrangement links TRBV30 to TRBJ2-7; D not resolved. The CDR3 is 12 amino acids. In germline, CDR1 is GTSNPN, CDR2 SVGIG (reference sequence). V lost 3 bases and J 4 bases, leaving 10 bases between the germline ends.

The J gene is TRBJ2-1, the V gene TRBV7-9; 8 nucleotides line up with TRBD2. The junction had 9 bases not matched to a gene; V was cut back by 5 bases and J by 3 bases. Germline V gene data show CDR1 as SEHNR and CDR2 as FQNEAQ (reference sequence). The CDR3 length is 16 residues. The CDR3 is CASSPLAGGLYNEQFF. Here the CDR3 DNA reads TGTGCCAGCAGCCCGCTGGCGGGAGGCCTCTACAATGAGCAGTTCTTC. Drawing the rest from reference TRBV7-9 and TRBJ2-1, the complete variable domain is DTGVSQNPRHKITKRGQNVTFRCDPISEHNRLYWYRQTLGQGPEFLTYFQNEAQLEKSRLLSDRFSAERPKGSFSTLEIQRTEQGDSAMYLCASSPLAGGLYNEQFFGPGTRLTVL.

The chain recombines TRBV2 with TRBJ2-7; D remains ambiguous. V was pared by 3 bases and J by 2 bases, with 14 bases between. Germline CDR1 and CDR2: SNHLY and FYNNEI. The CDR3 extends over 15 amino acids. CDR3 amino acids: CASSDPGLVAYEQYF. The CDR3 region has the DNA TGTGCCAGCAGTGATCCCGGCCTTGTAGCCTACGAGCAGTACTTC. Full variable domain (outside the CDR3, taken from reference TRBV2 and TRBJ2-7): EPEVTQTPSHQVTQMGQEVILRCVPISNHLYFYWYRQILGQKVEFLVSFYNNEISEKSEIFDDQFSVERPDGSNFTLKIRSTKLEDSAMYFCASSDPGLVAYEQYFGPGTRLTVT.

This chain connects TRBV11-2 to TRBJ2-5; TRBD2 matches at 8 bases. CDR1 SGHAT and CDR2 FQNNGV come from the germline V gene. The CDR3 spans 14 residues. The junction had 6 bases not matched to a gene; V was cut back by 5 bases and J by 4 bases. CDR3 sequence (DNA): TGTGCCAGCAGCACGGGACTAGGAAGAGAGACCCAGTACTTC. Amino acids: CASSTGLGRETQYF.

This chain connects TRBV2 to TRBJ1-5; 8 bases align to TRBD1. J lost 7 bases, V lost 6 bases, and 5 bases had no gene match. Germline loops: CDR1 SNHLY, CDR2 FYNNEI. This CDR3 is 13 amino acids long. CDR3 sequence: CASSDRGGQPQHF. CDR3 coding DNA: TGTGCCAGCAGCGACAGGGGAGGACAGCCCCAGCATTTT.

The CDR3 DNA reads TGTGCCAGCAGCCAAGACGGGCCCACAGATACGCAGTATTTT. Translation: CASSQDGPTDTQYF. The chain uses TRBV14 and TRBJ2-3, with unresolved D. Germline values: CDR1 SGHDN, CDR2 FVKESK. There are 14 residues in the CDR3. V was clipped by 0 bases and J by 2 bases, with 6 bases between them.

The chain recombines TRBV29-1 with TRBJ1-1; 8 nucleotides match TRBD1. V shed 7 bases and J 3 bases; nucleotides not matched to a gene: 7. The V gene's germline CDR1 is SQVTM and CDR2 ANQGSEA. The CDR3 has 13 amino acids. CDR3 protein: CSARTGLDTEAFF. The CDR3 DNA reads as TGCAGCGCCCGGACAGGGCTGGACACTGAAGCTTTCTTT.

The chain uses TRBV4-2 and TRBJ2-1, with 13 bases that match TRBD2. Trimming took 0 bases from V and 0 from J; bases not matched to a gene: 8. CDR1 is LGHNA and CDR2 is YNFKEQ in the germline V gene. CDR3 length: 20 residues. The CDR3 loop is CASSQEPTSGRWGSYNEQFF. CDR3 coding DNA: TGTGCCAGCAGCCAAGAGCCGACTAGCGGGAGGTGGGGCTCCTACAATGAGCAGTTCTTC.

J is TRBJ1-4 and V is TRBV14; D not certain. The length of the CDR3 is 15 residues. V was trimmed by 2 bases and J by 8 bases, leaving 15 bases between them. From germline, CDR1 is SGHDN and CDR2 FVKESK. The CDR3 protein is CASSQPGRPVEKLFF. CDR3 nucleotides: TGTGCCAGCAGCCAACCGGGGAGGCCGGTGGAAAAACTGTTTTTT.

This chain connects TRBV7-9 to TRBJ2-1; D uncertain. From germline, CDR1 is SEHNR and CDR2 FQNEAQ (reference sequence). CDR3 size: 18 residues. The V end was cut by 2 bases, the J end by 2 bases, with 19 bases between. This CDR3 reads CASSLSVRRYLAYNEQFF. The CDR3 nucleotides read TGTGCCAGCAGCTTAAGCGTTCGGCGTTATCTCGCCTACAATGAGCAGTTCTTC. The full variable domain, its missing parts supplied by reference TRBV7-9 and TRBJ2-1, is DTGVSQNPRHKITKRGQNVTFRCDPISEHNRLYWYRQTLGQGPEFLTYFQNEAQLEKSRLLSDRFSAERPKGSFSTLEIQRTEQGDSAMYLCASSLSVRRYLAYNEQFFGPGTRLTVL.

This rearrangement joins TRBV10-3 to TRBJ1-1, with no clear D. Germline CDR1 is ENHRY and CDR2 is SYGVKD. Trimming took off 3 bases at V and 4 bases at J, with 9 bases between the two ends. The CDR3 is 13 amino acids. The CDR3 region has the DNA TGTGCCATCAGTGACCAGGACCCCACTGAAGCTTTCTTT. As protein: CAISDQDPTEAFF.

CDR3 loop: CASSIRQAGQDTQYF. For the CDR3, the DNA is TGTGCCAGTAGTATTCGGCAAGCGGGCCAAGATACGCAGTATTTT. J is TRBJ2-3 and V is TRBV19, with a tentative D call TRBD2 (6 bases). The V end was cut by 3 bases, the J end by 5 bases, with 15 bases between. CDR1 LNHDA and CDR2 SQIVND come from the germline V gene (reference sequence). This CDR3 has 15 amino acids.

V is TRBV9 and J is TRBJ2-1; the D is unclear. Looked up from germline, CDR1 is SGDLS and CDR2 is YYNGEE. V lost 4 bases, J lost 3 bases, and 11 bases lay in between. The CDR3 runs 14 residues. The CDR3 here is CASSFFGGYNEQFF. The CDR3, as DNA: TGTGCCAGCAGCTTCTTTGGCGGCTACAATGAGCAGTTCTTC.

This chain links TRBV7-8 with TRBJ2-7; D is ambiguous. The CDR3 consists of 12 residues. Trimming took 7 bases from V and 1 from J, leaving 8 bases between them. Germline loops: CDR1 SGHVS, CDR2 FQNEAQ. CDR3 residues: CASKATSYEQYF. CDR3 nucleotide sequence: TGTGCCAGCAAAGCGACTTCCTACGAGCAGTACTTC.

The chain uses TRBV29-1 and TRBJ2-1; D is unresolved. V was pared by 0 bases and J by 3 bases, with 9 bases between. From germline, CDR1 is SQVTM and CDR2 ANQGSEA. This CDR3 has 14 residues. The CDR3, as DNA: TGCAGCGTTGAAGACCTCCTCGTCTACAATGAGCAGTTCTTC. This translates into CSVEDLLVYNEQFF.